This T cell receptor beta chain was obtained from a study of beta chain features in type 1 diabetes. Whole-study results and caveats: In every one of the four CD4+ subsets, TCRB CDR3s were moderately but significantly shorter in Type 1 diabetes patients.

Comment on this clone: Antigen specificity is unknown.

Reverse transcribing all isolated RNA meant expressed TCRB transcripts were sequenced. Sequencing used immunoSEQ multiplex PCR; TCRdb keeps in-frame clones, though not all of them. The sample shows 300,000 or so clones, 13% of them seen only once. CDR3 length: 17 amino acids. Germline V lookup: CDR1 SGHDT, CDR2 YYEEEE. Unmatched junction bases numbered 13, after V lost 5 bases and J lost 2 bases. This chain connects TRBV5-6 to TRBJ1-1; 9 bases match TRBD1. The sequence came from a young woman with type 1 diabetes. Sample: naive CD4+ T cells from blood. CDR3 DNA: TGTGCCAGCAGACCGATTGGAGGGACAGGGTTTAACACTGAAGCTTTCTTT. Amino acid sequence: CASRPIGGTGFNTEAFF.